These T cell receptor beta chains were read from a single sample in a study of T cells in Graves' hyperthyroidism and ophthalmopathy. Using its own MiXCR run on the multiplex PCR reads, TCRdb lists one record per CDR3 protein. Of 560,000 or so distinct CDR3 sequences in the sample, roughly 46% were seen once. Sequenced input: peripheral blood or thyroid tissue (not recorded which). The receptors derive from a woman aged 18-30 years with Graves' hyperthyroidism. CDR3s include the opening cysteine and the closing phenylalanine or tryptophan. The D gene is left open where the match is weak. Only part of the rows carry a size: once, few, many, or a class if the clone is expanded.

>-|TRBJ2-5|TRBV20-1|-
TGCAGTGCTAGAGACCGGGGCCCACAAGAGACCCAGTACTTC
CSARDRGPQETQYF
>TRBD2|TRBJ2-7|TRBV29-1|-
TGCAGCGCGGCGAGCGGGGGGCTGGGCGGGGAGCTGTACTTC
CSAASGGLGGELYF
>TRBD2|TRBJ2-5|TRBV7-9|few
TGTGCCAGCAGCTCGGGGGGACTAGCGGGCTTATTAACGGAGACCCAGTACTTC
CASSSGGLAGLLTETQYF
>-|TRBJ1-5|TRBV29-1|-
TGCAGCTGTGGACAAGGCAATCAGCCCCAGCATTTT
CSCGQGNQPQHF
>-|TRBJ2-2|TRBV5-1|-
TGCGCCAGCAGCTTTCAGGGATCCGGGGAGCTGTTTTTT
CASSFQGSGELFF
>-|TRBJ2-7|TRBV29-1|many
TGCAGCGTTGCTGAGGGGACTGTCGACGAGCAGTACTTC
CSVAEGTVDEQYF
>TRBD1|TRBJ2-3|TRBV7-9|few
TGTGCCAGCAGCTTAACGACAGGGCCTAGCACAGATACGCAGTATTTT
CASSLTTGPSTDTQYF
>-|TRBJ1-5|TRBV7-9|few
TGTGCCAGCAGTTTAGGAGAAAGCAATCAGCCCCAGCATTTT
CASSLGESNQPQHF
>-|TRBJ2-6|TRBV7-9|many
TGTGCCAGCAGATCACAGTCCACTGGGGCCAACGTCCTGACTTTC
CASRSQSTGANVLTF
>-|TRBJ1-1|TRBV2|few
TGTGCCAGCAGTTTACCCCGAGGGAACACTGAAGCTTTCTTT
CASSLPRGNTEAFF
>TRBD2|TRBJ2-7|TRBV12-3/TRBV12-4|-
TGTGCCAGCAGCCCGACTCGACTAGCGGGAGACTACGAGCAGTACTTC
CASSPTRLAGDYEQYF
>TRBD2|TRBJ2-7|TRBV19|-
TGTGCCAGTAGTATAGCAAGCGGGAATTCCTACGAGCAGTACTTC
CASSIASGNSYEQYF
>-|TRBJ1-3|TRBV7-2|many
TGTGCCAGCAGCCCGGGGACTGGAAACACCATATATTTT
CASSPGTGNTIYF
>-|TRBJ1-6|TRBV11-2|few
TGTGCCAGCAGGCCGGGATCTCCTCCAAATTCACCCCTCCACTTT
CASRPGSPPNSPLHF
>-|TRBJ1-1|TRBV19|few
TGTGCCAGTAGTACCCGTCAAACTGAAGCTTTCTTT
CASSTRQTEAFF
>-|TRBJ2-7|TRBV10-3|few
TGTGCCAGCGGGCAGAGCTCCTACGAGCAGTACTTC
CASGQSSYEQYF
>-|TRBJ2-5|TRBV20-1|many
TGCGACGTGCAGCAAGAGACCCAGTACTTC
CDVQQETQYF
>TRBD2|TRBJ2-7|TRBV11-2|-
TGTGCCAGCAGTTGGTCGTGGGAGGGTCTCTCCTACGAGCAGTACTTC
CASSWSWEGLSYEQYF
>TRBD1|TRBJ1-2|TRBV7-2|-
TGTGCCAGCAGCCGGGACAGGGAGGACTATGGCTACACCTTC
CASSRDREDYGYTF
>-|TRBJ1-3|TRBV7-9|few
TGTGCCAGCAGCTTAGAGGGGGGGATCCCTGGAAACACCATATATTTT
CASSLEGGIPGNTIYF
>-|TRBJ2-7|TRBV7-9|-
TGTGCCAGCAGCTACCTGGGATCCGAGTCCTACGAGCAGTACTTC
CASSYLGSESYEQYF
>-|TRBJ1-1|TRBV10-3|few
TGTGCCATCAGCGGGAGGGGGAACACTGAAGCTTTCTTT
CAISGRGNTEAFF
>-|TRBJ1-2|TRBV25-1|-
TGTGCCACCGCGGGGGGCGACTATGGCTACACCTTC
CATAGGDYGYTF
>-|TRBJ1-2|TRBV4-2|-
TGTGCCAGCAGCCAAGAGGGGAACCGGCAGACCTTC
CASSQEGNRQTF
>TRBD1|TRBJ2-7|TRBV20-1|many
TGCAGTGCTAGCCGGACAGGGTCTAGCGAGCAGTACTTC
CSASRTGSSEQYF
>-|TRBJ1-2|TRBV29-1|many
TGCAGCGTTGAAGATCAGCCCGGAGATGGCTACACCTTC
CSVEDQPGDGYTF
>-|TRBJ1-6|TRBV15|-
TGTGCCACCAGCAGATCAGGGGCTGGGTCACCCCTCCACTTT
CATSRSGAGSPLHF
>TRBD1|TRBJ1-2|TRBV9|-
TGTGCCAGCAGCCCGGAAAGGGGGCTTCTCGGCTATGGCTACACCTTC
CASSPERGLLGYGYTF
>-|TRBJ1-5|TRBV2|-
TGTGCCAACAGGAGGACAGAGAGCAATCAGCCCCAGCATTTT
CANRRTESNQPQHF
>-|TRBJ1-5|TRBV6-5|few
TGTGCCAGCAGTTACGATCTTTATAGCAATCAGCCCCAGCATTTT
CASSYDLYSNQPQHF
>-|TRBJ1-5|TRBV6-4|-
TGTGCCAGCAGGCCTCGCGGGGGTTATAGCAATCAGCCCCAGCATTTT
CASRPRGGYSNQPQHF
>TRBD1|TRBJ1-2|TRBV2|-
TGTGTCTTCGCCGGGACAGGGGACTATGGCTACACCTTC
CVFAGTGDYGYTF
>-|TRBJ1-1|TRBV7-6|-
TGTGCCAGCAGCCCCGGAGAGACCACTGAAGCTTTCTTT
CASSPGETTEAFF
>TRBD1|TRBJ1-5|TRBV2|few
TGTGCCAGCAGTCCGCGACAGGGGAAGGGTCAGCCCCAGCATTTT
CASSPRQGKGQPQHF
>-|TRBJ2-7|TRBV7-9|-
TGTGCCAGTACCTTATCGCCGGACAGCCTCTACGAGCAGTACTTC
CASTLSPDSLYEQYF
>-|TRBJ2-3|TRBV7-6|-
TGTGCCAGCAGCTTAAATGTAAGGGATACGCAGTATTTT
CASSLNVRDTQYF
>-|TRBJ2-7|TRBV10-3|-
TGTGCCATCAGTGCTAGTGAAGGGACCGAGCAGTACTTC
CAISASEGTEQYF
>-|TRBJ1-2|TRBV20-1|-
TGCAGTGCTAGAGAGGCAGCCTCTAACTATGGCTACACCTTC
CSAREAASNYGYTF
>-|TRBJ1-1|TRBV7-3|many
TGTGCCAGCAGCTCACTCCACAGGGAGGAAGCTTTCTTT
CASSSLHREEAFF
>-|TRBJ1-3|TRBV6-5|few
TGTGCCACCGCGAAAGGAAACACCATATATTTT
CATAKGNTIYF
>-|TRBJ1-2|TRBV10-2|few
TGCGCCAGCACCGAGGAGGGTCGGGGACGTATAAATGGCTACACCTTC
CASTEEGRGRINGYTF
>-|TRBJ2-7|TRBV19|-
TGTGCCAGTAGTTTAACATCCGCCCGGTCCTACGAGCAGTACTTC
CASSLTSARSYEQYF
>TRBD1|TRBJ1-2|TRBV15|-
TGTGCCACCAGCAGAGATCGGGACAGAAACTATGGCTACACCTTC
CATSRDRDRNYGYTF
>TRBD1|TRBJ1-6|TRBV7-9|-
TGTGCCAGCAGCGAGTCCCGGGACAGGGTTTCACCCCTCCACTTT
CASSESRDRVSPLHF
>TRBD1|TRBJ2-7|TRBV2|few
TGTGCCAACTTGGGACAGGGGACCTACGAGCAGTACTTC
CANLGQGTYEQYF
>-|TRBJ1-5|TRBV10-3|many
TGTGCCAGCAGTGATGCGGGTAGGGGGTGGGGAGAGCCCCAGCATTTT
CASSDAGRGWGEPQHF
>TRBD1|TRBJ1-3|TRBV6-1|-
TGTGCCAGCAGTACCACAGGGGCTGGAAACACCATATATTTT
CASSTTGAGNTIYF
>-|TRBJ1-4|TRBV7-9|-
TGTGCCAGCAGCTTTAGGACCCCAACTAATGAAAAACTGTTTTTT
CASSFRTPTNEKLFF
>TRBD1|TRBJ2-2|TRBV5-1|-
TGCGCCAGCAGCTTGGGGGACAGGGGAGCCGGGGAGCTGTTTTTT
CASSLGDRGAGELFF
>-|TRBJ1-6|TRBV7-9|many
TGTGCCAGCCGTAGGGACCTTAATTCACCCCTCCACTTT
CASRRDLNSPLHF